Listed below are T cell receptor beta chains from one sample, sequenced in a study of blood T cells in healthy people across ages. TCRdb independently ran MiXCR on the 5' RACE reads; one entry per CDR3 protein. The sample has some 900,000 distinct CDR3 sequences, around 48% seen once; the top ten hold roughly 13%. The sample taken for sequencing was blood. Every receptor here comes from a man aged 30-40 years in good health. CDR3s include the opening cysteine and the closing phenylalanine or tryptophan. D genes are given only for firm matches. The size of a clone is reported for some rows only, either as once, few or many, or as a class for expanded clones.

clone_size j_call d_call v_call cdr3_nt cdr3_aa
few TRBJ1-1 . TRBV7-2 TGTGCCAGCAGCTCTAGGGGACCCACTGAAGCTTTCTTT CASSSRGPTEAFF
. TRBJ2-1 TRBD2 TRBV11-2 TGTGCCAGCACCCGACTAGCGGGGTGCAATGAGCAGTTCTTC CASTRLAGCNEQFF
. TRBJ2-2 TRBD2 TRBV9 TGTGCCAGCAGCGCCCTGGGGACTAGTGCCACCGGGGAGCTGTTTTTT CASSALGTSATGELFF
. TRBJ1-2 . TRBV4-2 TGTGCCAGCAGCCAAGATCGGGAGGGCCCCTATGGCTACACCTTC CASSQDREGPYGYTF
. TRBJ2-3 . TRBV20-1 TGCAGTGCTAGAGGTAGAGATACGCAGTATTTT CSARGRDTQYF
. TRBJ2-1 TRBD1 TRBV20-1 TGCAGTGCTAGTCAGGGGGCGGGTTACAATGAGCAGTTCTTC CSASQGAGYNEQFF
few TRBJ2-6 . TRBV3-1 TGTGCCAGCAGCCGAGGCATCTCTGGGGCCAACGTCCTGACTTTC CASSRGISGANVLTF
. TRBJ2-3 . TRBV28 TGTGCCAGCAGTTCACGAACTGTAGCCTCAGATACGCAGTATTTT CASSSRTVASDTQYF
. TRBJ1-2 TRBD1 TRBV6-1 TGTGCCAGCAGTGTCGACAGGGTTCCGAACTATGGCTACACCTTC CASSVDRVPNYGYTF
once TRBJ2-1 TRBD1 TRBV20-1 TGCAGTGCTAGGAGAGACAGGGTAGGAGAGCAGTTCTTC CSARRDRVGEQFF
. TRBJ2-1 . TRBV2 TGTGCCAGCAGTGCACAGAGGACTAATGAGCAGTTCTTC CASSAQRTNEQFF
many TRBJ1-2 . TRBV7-2 TGTGCCAGCAGCTCCAACCCGACGGATTATGGCTACACCTTC CASSSNPTDYGYTF
few TRBJ2-7 TRBD2 TRBV7-2 TGTGCCAGCAGCTTAGGGGTAGCGGGGGGTCTTTCCTACGAGCAGTACTTC CASSLGVAGGLSYEQYF
few TRBJ1-1 . TRBV29-1 TGCAGCGTTGCAGGGCTAAACACTGAAGCTTTCTTT CSVAGLNTEAFF
. TRBJ2-1 TRBD1 TRBV6-5 TGTGCCAGCAGAGGACAGGGTGAGCAGTTCTTC CASRGQGEQFF
. TRBJ2-7 . TRBV5-6 TGTGCCAGCGGACATGTTTCGGGCGAGCAGTACTTC CASGHVSGEQYF
. TRBJ2-7 . TRBV6-6 TGTGCCAGCAGCCTAAACGCAGGAAACAACGAGCAGTACTTC CASSLNAGNNEQYF
. TRBJ2-5 . TRBV7-6 TGTGCCAGCAGATTAGGCCATATAGGAGAGACCCAGTACTTC CASRLGHIGETQYF
. TRBJ1-2 . TRBV28 TGTGCCAGCAGTTTACCACACAGGGCTCCTAACTATGGCTACACCTTC CASSLPHRAPNYGYTF
. TRBJ2-5 . TRBV5-1 TGCGCCAGCAAGGATGGCAGCCTCTCAGAGACCCAGTACTTC CASKDGSLSETQYF
few TRBJ2-7 TRBD2 TRBV6-2/TRBV6-3 TGTGCCAGCAGTCCGAGCGGGAGGCCCCACGAGCAGTACTTC CASSPSGRPHEQYF
few TRBJ2-1 TRBD2 TRBV11-1 TGTGCCAGCAGTTCCCGGACTAGCGGGGGGGCTAAGAATGAGCAGTTCTTC CASSSRTSGGAKNEQFF
. TRBJ1-2 . TRBV14 TGTGCCAGCAGCCAAGGCATCAGGTCCTATGGCTACACCTTC CASSQGIRSYGYTF
. TRBJ1-4 TRBD1 TRBV29-1 TGCAGCGCCGAGACAGGGAATGAAAAACTGTTTTTT CSAETGNEKLFF
few TRBJ2-7 . TRBV20-1 TGCAGTGCCGAACCCCACAGCTCCTACGAGCAGTACTTC CSAEPHSSYEQYF
once TRBJ2-1 . TRBV3-1 TGTGCCAGCAGCCAAGGGGACACAAGGGGGAATGAGCAGTTCTTC CASSQGDTRGNEQFF
. TRBJ2-7 . TRBV7-2 TGTGCCAGCAGCTTAGAGTCGCGGGGTTTCCACGAGCAGTACTTC CASSLESRGFHEQYF
once TRBJ2-1 TRBD2 TRBV5-1 TGCGCCAGCAGCTATACTAGCGGGGGGGCCGATGAGCAGTTCTTC CASSYTSGGADEQFF
many TRBJ1-1 . TRBV20-1 TGCAGTGCTAGAGAGATCGGAGAGGCTGAAGCTTTCTTT CSAREIGEAEAFF
. TRBJ2-7 . TRBV4-3 TGCGCCAGCAGCCAAGAAGTAGGACGGAACAATGAGCAGTACTTC CASSQEVGRNNEQYF
few TRBJ2-1 TRBD2 TRBV3-1 TGTGCCAGCAGCCGACTAGCGGGGGTGGACTATGAGCAGTTCTTC CASSRLAGVDYEQFF
few TRBJ2-4 . TRBV20-1 TGCAGTGTCCCGGCCCCGGGGACCAAAAACATTCAGTACTTC CSVPAPGTKNIQYF
. TRBJ2-7 . TRBV10-3 TGTGCCATCAGTGCTACAGGGAAACTACTCAATGAGCAGTACTTC CAISATGKLLNEQYF
many TRBJ2-4 . TRBV7-6 TGTGCCAGCAGCTTAGTCCCTACTACAGCCAAAAACATTCAGTACTTC CASSLVPTTAKNIQYF